The T cell receptor (beta chain) described here comes from a study of blood T cell repertoires in COVID-19. The wider study: The origin of the acute and convalescent COVID-19 samples was the United States, Italy and Spain.

Trimming took 4 bases from V and 6 from J; bases not matched to a gene: 1. The CDR3 extends over 13 amino acids. The germline V gene encodes CDR1 WNHNN and CDR2 SYGVQD (reference sequence). Data came from immunoSEQ multiplex PCR; TCRdb stores just in-frame clones and leaves some out. The sample holds almost 500,000 clones, less than 90% seen once. The clonotype comes from a woman aged 55-75 years who had recovered from COVID-19. The chain employs TRBV10-1 and TRBJ1-5; 9 bases are a match to TRBD1. Sequenced sample: PBMCs or T cells enriched from blood (not recorded which). The CDR3 coding sequence is TGCGCCAGCAGTGCACAGGGGGCTCAGCCCCAGCATTTT. Protein sequence: CASSAQGAQPQHF.